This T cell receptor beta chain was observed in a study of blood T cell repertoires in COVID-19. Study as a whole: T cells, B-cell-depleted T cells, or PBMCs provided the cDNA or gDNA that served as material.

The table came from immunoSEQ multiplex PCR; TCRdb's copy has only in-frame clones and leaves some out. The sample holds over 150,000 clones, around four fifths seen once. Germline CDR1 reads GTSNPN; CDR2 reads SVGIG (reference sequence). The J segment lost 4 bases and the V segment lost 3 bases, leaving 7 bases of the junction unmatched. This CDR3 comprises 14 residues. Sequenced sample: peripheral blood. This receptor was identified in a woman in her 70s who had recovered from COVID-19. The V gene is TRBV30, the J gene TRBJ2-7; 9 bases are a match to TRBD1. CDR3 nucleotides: TGTGCCTGGAGCTCGGGGACAGGGCTATACGAGCAGTACTTC. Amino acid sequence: CAWSSGTGLYEQYF.